Listed below are T cell receptor beta chains from one sample, sequenced in a study of STAT3 mutations in large granular lymphocyte leukemia. Sequencing was performed with immunoSEQ multiplex PCR; in TCRdb, only in-frame clones are kept and a portion is missing. Of 20,000 or so clones in the sample, approximately 90% were seen once. Sequencing was done on a sample of peripheral blood mononuclear cells. These receptors were obtained from a man in his 60s with T-cell large granular lymphocyte leukemia. Some clones in this sample may be carry-over from other donors' samples. Each CDR3 is given with its conserved first and last residue. D genes are given only for firm matches. Clone sizes are given selectively: once, few, many, or a class where the clone is expanded.

j_call: TRBJ2-5
d_call: .
v_call: TRBV28
clone_size: .
cdr3_nt: TGTGCCAGCAGTCCACCTTGGGAGACCCAGTACTTC
cdr3_aa: CASSPPWETQYF

j_call: TRBJ2-7
d_call: TRBD1
v_call: TRBV6-1
clone_size: once
cdr3_nt: TGTGCCAGCAGTGAAAGTACGGGACAGGATACGTCTTTC
cdr3_aa: CASSESTGQDTSF

j_call: TRBJ2-1
d_call: TRBD2
v_call: TRBV28
clone_size: .
cdr3_nt: TGTGCCACCAGGGATAGCGGGAGGGCCTTGGATGAGCAGTTCTTC
cdr3_aa: CATRDSGRALDEQFF

j_call: TRBJ1-3
d_call: TRBD1
v_call: TRBV18
clone_size: .
cdr3_nt: TGTGCCAGCTCACGGGACAGCTCTGGAAACACCATATATTTT
cdr3_aa: CASSRDSSGNTIYF

j_call: TRBJ1-2
d_call: .
v_call: TRBV2
clone_size: .
cdr3_nt: TGTGCCAGCAGCTTAGTTTGGAGCTCCGATGGCTACACCTTC
cdr3_aa: CASSLVWSSDGYTF

j_call: TRBJ2-7
d_call: .
v_call: TRBV7-2
clone_size: .
cdr3_nt: TGTGCCAGCAGCCCTCCCTGGGGGATCCTGGGGTCCTACGAGCAGTACTTC
cdr3_aa: CASSPPWGILGSYEQYF

j_call: TRBJ1-2
d_call: .
v_call: TRBV5-1
clone_size: .
cdr3_nt: TGCGCCAGCAGCTTCGGTCAGCCCGACTATGGCTACACCTTC
cdr3_aa: CASSFGQPDYGYTF

j_call: TRBJ2-4
d_call: TRBD1
v_call: TRBV6-5
clone_size: .
cdr3_nt: TGTGCCAGCAGCCTCGGCGACAGGGCGGTAAACATTCAGTACTTC
cdr3_aa: CASSLGDRAVNIQYF

j_call: TRBJ2-2
d_call: TRBD2
v_call: TRBV11-2
clone_size: .
cdr3_nt: TGTGCCAGCAGCTTAGCCGGGACTAGCGTTAACGGGGAGCTGTTTTTT
cdr3_aa: CASSLAGTSVNGELFF

j_call: TRBJ2-6
d_call: TRBD2
v_call: TRBV7-2
clone_size: .
cdr3_nt: TGTGCCAGCCCTTCGGGGGGGGGCAGTGCCAACGTCCTGACTTTC
cdr3_aa: CASPSGGGSANVLTF

j_call: TRBJ2-7
d_call: .
v_call: TRBV28
clone_size: .
cdr3_nt: TGTGCCAGCAGTTACTCCTACGAGCAGTACTTC
cdr3_aa: CASSYSYEQYF

j_call: TRBJ1-3
d_call: .
v_call: TRBV30
clone_size: .
cdr3_nt: TGTGCCTGGAGCCCCTCTGGAAACACCATATATTTT
cdr3_aa: CAWSPSGNTIYF

j_call: TRBJ1-1
d_call: .
v_call: TRBV4-3
clone_size: .
cdr3_nt: TGCGCCAGCAGCCAAGAGGCAGTCAACACTGAAGCTTTCTTT
cdr3_aa: CASSQEAVNTEAFF

j_call: TRBJ1-2
d_call: .
v_call: TRBV29-1
clone_size: .
cdr3_nt: TGCAGCGTTGATCTCAGGGACTATGGCTACACCTTC
cdr3_aa: CSVDLRDYGYTF

j_call: TRBJ2-7
d_call: .
v_call: TRBV28
clone_size: .
cdr3_nt: TGTGCCAGCAGTTTTGAGAGGCCCTCCTACGAGCAGTACTTC
cdr3_aa: CASSFERPSYEQYF

j_call: TRBJ1-5
d_call: .
v_call: TRBV2
clone_size: .
cdr3_nt: TGTGCCAGCAGTGAAGCGAGTATGGGGCCCCAGCATTTT
cdr3_aa: CASSEASMGPQHF

j_call: TRBJ2-1
d_call: .
v_call: TRBV11-2
clone_size: .
cdr3_nt: TGTGCCAGCAGCTTCGAGACAGCTATTTATTCTTACAATGAGCAGTTCTTC
cdr3_aa: CASSFETAIYSYNEQFF

j_call: TRBJ1-6
d_call: .
v_call: TRBV7-2
clone_size: once
cdr3_nt: TGTGCCAGCAGCATCAGGGTTACCGATTCACCCCTCCACTTT
cdr3_aa: CASSIRVTDSPLHF

j_call: TRBJ1-5
d_call: .
v_call: TRBV10-3
clone_size: .
cdr3_nt: TGTGCCATCAGTGAGTCAGACAGCCCGTATAGCAATCAGCCCCAGCATTTT
cdr3_aa: CAISESDSPYSNQPQHF

j_call: TRBJ2-7
d_call: TRBD1
v_call: TRBV9
clone_size: .
cdr3_nt: TGTGCCAGCAACTTAGGACAGGGGTCCCACGAGCAGTACTTC
cdr3_aa: CASNLGQGSHEQYF

j_call: TRBJ2-7
d_call: .
v_call: TRBV9
clone_size: .
cdr3_nt: TGTGCCAGCAGCGTAGCTACCTCCTACGAGCAGTACTTC
cdr3_aa: CASSVATSYEQYF

j_call: TRBJ2-7
d_call: TRBD2
v_call: TRBV29-1
clone_size: .
cdr3_nt: TGCAGCGTTGATCTGGCGGGAGCTGGCGAGCAGTACTTC
cdr3_aa: CSVDLAGAGEQYF

j_call: TRBJ1-1
d_call: TRBD1
v_call: TRBV5-1
clone_size: .
cdr3_nt: TGCGCCAGCAAACCCCTTACAGGGGCCCCGAACACTGAAGCTTTCTTT
cdr3_aa: CASKPLTGAPNTEAFF

j_call: TRBJ2-7
d_call: .
v_call: TRBV7-9
clone_size: .
cdr3_nt: TGTGCCAGCAGCCCGAGGGGGTGGGACGAGCAGTACTTC
cdr3_aa: CASSPRGWDEQYF